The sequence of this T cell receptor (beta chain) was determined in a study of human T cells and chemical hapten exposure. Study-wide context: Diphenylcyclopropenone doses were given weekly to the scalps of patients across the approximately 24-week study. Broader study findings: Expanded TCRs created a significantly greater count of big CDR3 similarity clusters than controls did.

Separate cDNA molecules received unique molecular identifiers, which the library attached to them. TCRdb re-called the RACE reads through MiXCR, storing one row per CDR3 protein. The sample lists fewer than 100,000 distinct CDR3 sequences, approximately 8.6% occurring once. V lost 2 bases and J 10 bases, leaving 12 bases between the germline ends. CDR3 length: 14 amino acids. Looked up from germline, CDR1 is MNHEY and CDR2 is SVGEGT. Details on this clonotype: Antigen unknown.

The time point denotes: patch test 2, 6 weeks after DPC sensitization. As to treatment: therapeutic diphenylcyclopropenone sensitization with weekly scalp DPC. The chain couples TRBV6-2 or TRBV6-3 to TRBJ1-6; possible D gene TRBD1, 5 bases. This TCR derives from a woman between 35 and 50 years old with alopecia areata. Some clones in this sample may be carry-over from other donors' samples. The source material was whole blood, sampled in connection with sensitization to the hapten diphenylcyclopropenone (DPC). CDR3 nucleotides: TGTGCCAGCAGTTACGTCGGGGGAAGCTCACCCCTCCACTTT. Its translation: CASSYVGGSSPLHF.